This passage covers 3 T cell receptor beta chains from one sample sequenced in a study of blood T cell repertoires in COVID-19. Clones were sequenced by immunoSEQ multiplex PCR, and TCRdb holds only the in-frame ones, with some missing. Among a few hundred thousand clones listed, around 85% were seen once. Sequenced material: PBMCs or T cells enriched from blood (not recorded which). These receptor sequences come from a man aged 30-40 years who had recovered from COVID-19.

The V and J genes are TRBV7-2 and TRBJ1-5; D gene unclear. Germline lookup yields CDR1 SGHTA and CDR2 FQGNSA. V was cut by 3 bases and J by 3 bases, with 24 bases left in between. The CDR3 covers 19 residues. The CDR3, as DNA: TGTGCCAGCAGCTTTGATTGGTCGCGGTGGAGGGAAAACAATCAGCCCCAGCATTTT. It encodes CASSFDWSRWRENNQPQHF.

J is TRBJ1-5 and V is TRBV7-2; D ambiguous. V was trimmed by 5 bases and J by 3 bases, leaving 8 bases between them. The CDR3 is made up of 13 amino acids. CDR1 is SGHTA and CDR2 is FQGNSA in the germline V gene. CDR3 in DNA: TGTGCCAGCAGCCAGGATTACAATCAGCCCCAGCATTTT. Its protein is CASSQDYNQPQHF.

CDR3 nucleotide sequence: TGCAGCGTTGCCCCCCCAGAAAAAGAGACCCAGTACTTC. This gives the protein CSVAPPEKETQYF. The rearrangement links TRBV29-1 to TRBJ2-5; D remains ambiguous. The germline CDR1 and CDR2 sequences are SQVTM and ANQGSEA. V was pared by 4 bases and J by 3 bases, with 12 bases between. The CDR3 has 13 amino acids.